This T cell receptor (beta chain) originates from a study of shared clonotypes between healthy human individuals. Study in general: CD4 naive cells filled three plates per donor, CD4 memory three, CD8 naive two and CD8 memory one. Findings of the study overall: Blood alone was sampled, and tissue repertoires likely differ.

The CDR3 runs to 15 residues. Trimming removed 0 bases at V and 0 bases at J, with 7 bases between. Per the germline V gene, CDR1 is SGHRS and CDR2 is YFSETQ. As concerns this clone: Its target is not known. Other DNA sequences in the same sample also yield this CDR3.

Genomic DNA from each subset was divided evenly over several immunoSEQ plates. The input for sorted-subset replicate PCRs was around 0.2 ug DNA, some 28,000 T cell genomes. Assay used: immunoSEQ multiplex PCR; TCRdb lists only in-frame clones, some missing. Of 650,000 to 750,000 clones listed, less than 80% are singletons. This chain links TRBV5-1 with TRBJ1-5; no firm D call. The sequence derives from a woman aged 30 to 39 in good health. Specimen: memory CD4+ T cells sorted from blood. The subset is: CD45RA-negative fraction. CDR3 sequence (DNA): TGCGCCAGCAGCTTGGCGGGGAATAGCAATCAGCCCCAGCATTTT. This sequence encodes CASSLAGNSNQPQHF.